This entry concerns a single T cell receptor beta chain. The CDR3 sequence is 16 residues long. Germline loops: CDR1 ENHRY, CDR2 SYGVKD. V lost 0 bases to trimming and J lost 7 bases, with 18 bases between them. Assay: immunoSEQ multiplex PCR; the TCRdb copy retains only in-frame clones and omits some. The table includes some 84,000 clones, roughly 91% detected once. These data come from a study of cytomegalovirus exposure and HLA in healthy donors. Sequenced sample: PBMCs. This TCR was sampled from a man aged 30 to 39 in good health and CMV-seronegative. The J gene is TRBJ1-1, the V gene TRBV10-3; D ambiguous. CDR3 protein: CAISESPARERDEAFF. CDR3 bases: TGTGCCATCAGTGAGTCCCCAGCGAGGGAGCGAGATGAAGCTTTCTTT.